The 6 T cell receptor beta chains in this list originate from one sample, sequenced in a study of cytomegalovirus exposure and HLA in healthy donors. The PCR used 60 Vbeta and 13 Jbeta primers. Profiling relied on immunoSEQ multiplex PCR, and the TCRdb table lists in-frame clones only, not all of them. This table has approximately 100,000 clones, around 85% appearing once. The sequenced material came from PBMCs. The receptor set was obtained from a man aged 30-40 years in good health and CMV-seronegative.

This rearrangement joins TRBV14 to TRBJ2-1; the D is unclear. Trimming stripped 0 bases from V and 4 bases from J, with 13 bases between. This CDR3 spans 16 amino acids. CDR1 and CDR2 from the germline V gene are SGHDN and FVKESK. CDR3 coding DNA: TGTGCCAGCAGCCAAGATCTTGAGGTGGCGTACAATGAGCAGTTCTTC. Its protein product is CASSQDLEVAYNEQFF. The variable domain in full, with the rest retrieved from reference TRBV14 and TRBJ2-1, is EAGVTQFPSHSVIEKGQTVTLRCDPISGHDNLYWYRRVMGKEIKFLLHFVKESKQDESGMPNNRFLAERTGGTYSTLKVQPAELEDSGVYFCASSQDLEVAYNEQFFGPGTRLTVL.

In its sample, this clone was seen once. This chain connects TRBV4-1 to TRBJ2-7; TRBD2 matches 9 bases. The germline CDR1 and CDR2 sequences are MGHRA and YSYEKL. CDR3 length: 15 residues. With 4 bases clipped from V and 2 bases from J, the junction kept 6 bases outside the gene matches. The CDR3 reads CASSLRLADTYEQYF. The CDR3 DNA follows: TGCGCCAGCAGCCTCCGACTAGCGGATACCTACGAGCAGTACTTC.

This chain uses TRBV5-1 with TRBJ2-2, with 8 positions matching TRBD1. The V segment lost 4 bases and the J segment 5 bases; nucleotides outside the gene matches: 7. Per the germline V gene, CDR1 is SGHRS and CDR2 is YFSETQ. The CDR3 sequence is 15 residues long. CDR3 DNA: TGCGCCAGCAGCACCGGACAGGGACAAACCGGGGAGCTGTTTTTT. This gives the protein CASSTGQGQTGELFF. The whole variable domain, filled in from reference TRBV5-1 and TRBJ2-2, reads KAGVTQTPRYLIKTRGQQVTLSCSPISGHRSVSWYQQTPGQGLQFLFEYFSETQRNKGNFPGRFSGRQFSNSRSEMNVSTLELGDSALYLCASSTGQGQTGELFFGEGSRLTVL.

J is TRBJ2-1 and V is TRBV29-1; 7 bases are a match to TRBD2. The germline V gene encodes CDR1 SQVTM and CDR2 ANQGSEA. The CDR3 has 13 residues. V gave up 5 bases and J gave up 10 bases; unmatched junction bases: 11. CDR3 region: CSVSVAGTPEQFF. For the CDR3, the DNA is TGCAGCGTTTCAGTAGCGGGTACCCCGGAGCAGTTCTTC.

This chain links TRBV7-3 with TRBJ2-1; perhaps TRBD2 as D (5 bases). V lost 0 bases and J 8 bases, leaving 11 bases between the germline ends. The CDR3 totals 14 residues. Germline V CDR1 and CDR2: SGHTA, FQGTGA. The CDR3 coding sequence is TGTGCCAGCAGCTTAACGAGGGAAAGCGATGAGCAGTTCTTC. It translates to CASSLTRESDEQFF.

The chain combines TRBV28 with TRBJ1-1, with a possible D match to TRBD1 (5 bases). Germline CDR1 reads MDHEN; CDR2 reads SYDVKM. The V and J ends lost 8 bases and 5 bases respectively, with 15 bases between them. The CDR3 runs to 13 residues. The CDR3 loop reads CASLGGGRTEAFF. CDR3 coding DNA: TGTGCCAGCCTCGGGGGGGGAAGGACTGAAGCTTTCTTT.